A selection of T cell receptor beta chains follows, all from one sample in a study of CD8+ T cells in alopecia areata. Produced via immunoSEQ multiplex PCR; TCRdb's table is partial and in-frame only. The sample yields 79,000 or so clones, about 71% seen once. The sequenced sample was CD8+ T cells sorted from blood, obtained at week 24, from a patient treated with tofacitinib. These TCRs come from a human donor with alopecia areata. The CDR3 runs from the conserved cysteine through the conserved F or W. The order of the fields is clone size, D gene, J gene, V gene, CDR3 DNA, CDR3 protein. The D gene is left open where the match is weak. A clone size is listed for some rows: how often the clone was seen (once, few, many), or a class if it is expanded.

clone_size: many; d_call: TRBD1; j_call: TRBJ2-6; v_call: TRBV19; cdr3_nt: TGTGCCAGTAGCCGGGACAGGGGCTCTGGGGCCAACGTCCTGACTTTC; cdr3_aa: CASSRDRGSGANVLTF
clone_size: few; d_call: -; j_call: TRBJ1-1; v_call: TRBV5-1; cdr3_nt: TGCGCCGCACGGACGGAGATGAACACTGAAGCTTTCTTT; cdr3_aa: CAARTEMNTEAFF
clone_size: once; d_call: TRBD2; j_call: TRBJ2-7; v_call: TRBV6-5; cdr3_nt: TGTGCCAGCGCTAGCGGGAGGTCTTACGAGCAGTACTTC; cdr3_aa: CASASGRSYEQYF
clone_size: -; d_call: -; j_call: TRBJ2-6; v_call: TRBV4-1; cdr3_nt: TGCGCCAGCAGCCAAGATCAGGGTGGGGCCAACGTCCTGACTTTC; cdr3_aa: CASSQDQGGANVLTF
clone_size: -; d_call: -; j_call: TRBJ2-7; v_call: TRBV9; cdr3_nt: TGTGCCAGCAGCCCCCGTTTATCGGACGAGCAGTACTTC; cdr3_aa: CASSPRLSDEQYF
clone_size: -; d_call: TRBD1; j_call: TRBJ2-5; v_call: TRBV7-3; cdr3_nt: TGTGCCAGCAGCTCAGACAGGGCAGGTCAAGAGACCCAGTACTTC; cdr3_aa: CASSSDRAGQETQYF
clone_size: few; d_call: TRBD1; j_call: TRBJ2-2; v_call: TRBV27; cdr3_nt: TGTGCCAGCAGTTCGCTCTTCGGACAGGGTGATTCGAACACCGGGGAGCTGTTTTTT; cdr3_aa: CASSSLFGQGDSNTGELFF
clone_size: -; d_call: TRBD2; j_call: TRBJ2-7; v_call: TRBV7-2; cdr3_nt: TGTGCCAGCAGCTTAGCGATAGCGGGAGTAGCCGAGCAGTACTTC; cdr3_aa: CASSLAIAGVAEQYF
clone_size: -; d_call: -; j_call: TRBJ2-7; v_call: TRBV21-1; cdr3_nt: TGTGCCAGCAGCACCAATAAACAGGGGGCCTACGAGCAGTACTTC; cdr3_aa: CASSTNKQGAYEQYF
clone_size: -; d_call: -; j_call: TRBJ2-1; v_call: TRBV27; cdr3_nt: TGTGCCAGCAGTATACGACTAGAATCGAACAATGAGCAGTTCTTC; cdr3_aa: CASSIRLESNNEQFF
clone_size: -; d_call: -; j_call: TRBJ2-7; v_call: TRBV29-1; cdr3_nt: TGCAGCGTTGTTAAGACCCGGGGCGAGCAGTACTTC; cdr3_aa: CSVVKTRGEQYF
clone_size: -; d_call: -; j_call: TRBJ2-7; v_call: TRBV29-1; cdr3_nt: TGCAGCGTTGAGAGGCTGGTGGGTGCTAACTACGAGCAGTACTTC; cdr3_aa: CSVERLVGANYEQYF
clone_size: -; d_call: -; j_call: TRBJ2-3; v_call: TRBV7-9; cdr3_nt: TGTGCCAGCAGCTTAGGACTAGAAATCCCGATCGCGCAGTATTTT; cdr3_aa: CASSLGLEIPIAQYF
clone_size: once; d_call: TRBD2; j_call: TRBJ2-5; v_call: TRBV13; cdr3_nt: TGTGCCAGCAGCATCGAGCGGGGGGCCCAAGAGACCCAGTACTTC; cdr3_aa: CASSIERGAQETQYF
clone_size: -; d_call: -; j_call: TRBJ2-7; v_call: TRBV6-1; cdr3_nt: TGTGCCAGCATCAATCTACAGGGTGCATCGCAGTACTTC; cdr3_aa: CASINLQGASQYF
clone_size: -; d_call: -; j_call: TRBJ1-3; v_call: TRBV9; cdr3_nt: TGTGCCAGCAGCGTAGGCAGGGCTGGAAACACCATATATTTT; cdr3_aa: CASSVGRAGNTIYF
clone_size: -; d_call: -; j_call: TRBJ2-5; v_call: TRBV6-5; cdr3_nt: TGTGCCAGCAGTTATAGCGGTAAACAAGAGACCCAGTACTTC; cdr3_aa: CASSYSGKQETQYF
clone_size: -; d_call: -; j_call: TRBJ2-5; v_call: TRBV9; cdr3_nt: TGTGCCAGCAGCGTTAGTTCCTTTGGGACCCAGTACTTC; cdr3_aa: CASSVSSFGTQYF
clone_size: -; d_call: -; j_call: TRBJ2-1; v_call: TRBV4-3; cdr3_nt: TGCGCCAGCAGCCAGGACAGCTCGGGAAATGAGCAGTTCTTC; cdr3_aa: CASSQDSSGNEQFF
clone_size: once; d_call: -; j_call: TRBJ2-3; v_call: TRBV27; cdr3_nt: TGTGCCAGCAGTTCTCTTCCACAGGCAGATACGCAGTATTTT; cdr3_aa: CASSSLPQADTQYF
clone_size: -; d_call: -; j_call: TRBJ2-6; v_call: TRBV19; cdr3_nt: TGTGCCAGTAGTATGGGTCCTGGGGCCAACGTCCTGACTTTC; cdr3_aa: CASSMGPGANVLTF
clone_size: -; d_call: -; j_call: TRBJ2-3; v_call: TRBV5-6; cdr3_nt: TGTGCCAGCAGCTTGGACAGGGAGGGCACAGATACGCAGTATTTT; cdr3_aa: CASSLDREGTDTQYF
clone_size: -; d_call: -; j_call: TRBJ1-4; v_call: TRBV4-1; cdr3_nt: TGCGCCAGCAGCCAAGATAAAGGGAAACTGTTTTTT; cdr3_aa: CASSQDKGKLFF
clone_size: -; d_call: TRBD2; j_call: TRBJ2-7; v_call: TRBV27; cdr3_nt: TGTGCCAGCGGCCTCCTAGCGGACTACGAGCAGTACTTC; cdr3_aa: CASGLLADYEQYF
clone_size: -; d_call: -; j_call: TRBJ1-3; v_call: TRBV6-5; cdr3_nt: TGTGCCAGCAGTTACTCGAATGGGGGAAACACCATATATTTT; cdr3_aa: CASSYSNGGNTIYF
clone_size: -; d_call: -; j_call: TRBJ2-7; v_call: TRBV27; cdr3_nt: TGTGCCAGCAGTTTAGAGGTAGCAGGAGAAGGAGAGCAGTACTTC; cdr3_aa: CASSLEVAGEGEQYF
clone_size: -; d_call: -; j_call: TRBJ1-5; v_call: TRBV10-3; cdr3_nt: TGTGCCATCAGTGAGTTACCCGGAGGGGACAATCAGCCCCAGCATTTT; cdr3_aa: CAISELPGGDNQPQHF
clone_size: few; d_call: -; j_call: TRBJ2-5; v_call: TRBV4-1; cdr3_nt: TGCGCCAGCAGCCGGTCGAAGGGTTGGACCCAGTACTTC; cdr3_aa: CASSRSKGWTQYF
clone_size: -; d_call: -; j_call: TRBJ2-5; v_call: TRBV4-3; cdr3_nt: TGCGCCAGCAGCCAAGATATTATGGAGACCCAGTACTTC; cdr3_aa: CASSQDIMETQYF
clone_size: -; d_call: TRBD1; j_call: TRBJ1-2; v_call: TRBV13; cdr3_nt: TGTGCCAGCAGCTTAGGATCCAGGGGGCGAGAGTATGGCTACACCTTC; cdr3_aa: CASSLGSRGREYGYTF
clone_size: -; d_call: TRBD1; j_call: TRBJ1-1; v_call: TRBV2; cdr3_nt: TGTGCCAGCAGTAGCGACAGGGTGATGAACACTGAAGCTTTCTTT; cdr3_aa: CASSSDRVMNTEAFF
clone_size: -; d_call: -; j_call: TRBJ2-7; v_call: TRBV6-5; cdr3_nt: TGTGCCAGCAGTTATAGGGGTCGAGCCTACGAGCAGTACTTC; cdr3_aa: CASSYRGRAYEQYF
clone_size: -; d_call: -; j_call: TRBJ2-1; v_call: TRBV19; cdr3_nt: TGTGCCAGTAGTATGGGTCGGTACAATGAGCAGTTCTTC; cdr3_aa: CASSMGRYNEQFF
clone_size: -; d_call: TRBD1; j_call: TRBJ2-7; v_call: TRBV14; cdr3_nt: TGTGCCAGCAGCCCTCCGTCACCTTTTACGGGACAGGGATACGAGCAGTACTTC; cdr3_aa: CASSPPSPFTGQGYEQYF
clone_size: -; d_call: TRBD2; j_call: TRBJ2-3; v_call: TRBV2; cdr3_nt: TGTGCCAGCAGTGCTGGGGGGGATGGAGTAGCTCCAGATACGCAGTATTTT; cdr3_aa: CASSAGGDGVAPDTQYF
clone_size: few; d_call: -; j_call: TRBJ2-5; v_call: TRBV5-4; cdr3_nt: TGTGCCAGCAGCTTGGTACGGTCAGAAGAGACCCAGTACTTC; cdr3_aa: CASSLVRSEETQYF
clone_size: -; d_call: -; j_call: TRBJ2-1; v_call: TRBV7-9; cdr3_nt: TGTGCCAGCAGCACCCTGGCCCCCACGAACAATGAGCAGTTCTTC; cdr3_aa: CASSTLAPTNNEQFF
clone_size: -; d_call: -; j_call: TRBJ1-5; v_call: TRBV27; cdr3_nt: TGTGCCAGCAGTGAGTCCCCTAGACGCAATCAGCCCCAGCATTTT; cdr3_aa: CASSESPRRNQPQHF
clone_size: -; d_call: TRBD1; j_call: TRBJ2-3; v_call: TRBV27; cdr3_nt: TGTGCCAGCGGAACAGGGGGCTCTGCAGATACGCAGTATTTT; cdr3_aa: CASGTGGSADTQYF
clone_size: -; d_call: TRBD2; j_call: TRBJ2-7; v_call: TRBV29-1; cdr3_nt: TGCAGCGTTGGGCCGAGTAGCGGGATCAAGGAGCAGTACTTC; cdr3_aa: CSVGPSSGIKEQYF
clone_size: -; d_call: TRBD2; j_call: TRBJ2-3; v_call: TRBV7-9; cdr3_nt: TGTGCCAGCAGCTTTAGGACTAGCGGCCGCACAGATACGCAGTATTTT; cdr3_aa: CASSFRTSGRTDTQYF